What follows are 27 T cell receptor beta chains derived from one specimen sequenced in a study of shared clonotypes between healthy human individuals. The protocol was immunoSEQ multiplex PCR, while the TCRdb copy is restricted to in-frame clones and leaves out a portion. The data contain 2,500,000 or so clones, 85% to 95% of them singletons. Sequencing was carried out using naive CD4+ T cells from PBMCs. Subset meaning: CD45RA+ positively selected. The receptors were gathered from a man between 18 and 35 years old in good health. Some clones in this sample may be carry-over from other donors' samples.

J is TRBJ2-7 and V is TRBV11-2; the D gene is possibly TRBD1 (5 bases). Germline CDR1 reads SGHAT; CDR2 reads FQNNGV. V was pared by 0 bases and J by 3 bases, with 9 bases between. The CDR3 is made up of 14 amino acids. The DNA for the CDR3 is TGTGCCAGCAGCTTAGACGACAGATTCTACGAGCAGTACTTC. Its protein is CASSLDDRFYEQYF.

V is TRBV7-3 and J is TRBJ2-1; the D is unclear. The CDR3 has 13 amino acids. Germline V gives CDR1 SGHTA, CDR2 FQGTGA. V lost 0 bases and J 9 bases, leaving 9 bases between the germline ends. In nucleotides, the CDR3 is TGTGCCAGCAGCTTAACCTTAACGGCTGAGCAGTTCTTC. It encodes CASSLTLTAEQFF.

This clone showed up just once. V usage is TRBV5-1 and J usage is TRBJ2-1; 8 nucleotides line up with TRBD2. The CDR3 is 16 residues long. Germline CDR1 SGHRS, CDR2 YFSETQ. The J segment lost 2 bases and the V segment lost 1 base, leaving 5 bases of the junction unmatched. CDR3 sequence reads: CASSLITSGTYNEQFF. Written as DNA, the CDR3 is TGCGCCAGCAGCTTGATAACTAGCGGAACCTACAATGAGCAGTTCTTC.

The rearrangement links TRBV6-4 to TRBJ1-5; D gene uncertain. Deletions cut 11 bases from V and 0 bases from J, with 11 bases between. The CDR3 is made up of 13 amino acids. Germline values: CDR1 MRHNA, CDR2 SNTAGT. CDR3 loop: CALLRYSNQPQHF. The CDR3 nucleotides read TGTGCCTTACTGCGGTATAGCAATCAGCCCCAGCATTTT.

This clone was seen once. The same CDR3 is also encoded by other DNA sequences in this sample. The V call is TRBV11-2, the J call TRBJ2-5; no firm D call. The germline V gene encodes CDR1 SGHAT and CDR2 FQNNGV. There are 13 residues in the CDR3. V shed 5 bases and J shed 5 bases, with 12 bases lying between them. CDR3 DNA sequence: TGTGCCAGCAGCCTTTCCAGAGCGGAGACCCAGTACTTC. As protein: CASSLSRAETQYF.

A single count supports this clone. The CDR3 sequence: CAWRWARGEQYF. The CDR3 DNA reads TGTGCCTGGAGGTGGGCCAGAGGGGAGCAGTACTTC. This chain links TRBV30 with TRBJ2-7; tentatively, D is TRBD2 (5 bases). The V end was cut by 3 bases, the J end by 7 bases, with 13 bases between. The germline gives CDR1 GTSNPN, CDR2 SVGIG (reference sequence). The CDR3 has 12 amino acids.

The chain joins TRBV9 to TRBJ2-7, with D unresolved. This CDR3 comprises 16 residues. The V gene's germline CDR1 is SGDLS and CDR2 YYNGEE. V shed 0 bases and J shed 2 bases, with 15 bases lying between them. For the CDR3, the DNA is TGTGCCAGCAGCGTAGGCGGTGCTGCCCTAACCTACGAGCAGTACTTC. Its translation is CASSVGGAALTYEQYF.

The gene calls are TRBV19 and TRBJ2-5; D may be TRBD1 (5 bases). Germline CDR1 and CDR2: LNHDA and SQIVND (reference sequence). V was pared by 1 base and J by 0 bases, with 15 bases between. The CDR3 length is 17 residues. CDR3 in DNA: TGTGCCAGTAGTATAGGCCGACAGACTTCGTACCAAGAGACCCAGTACTTC. Its protein product is CASSIGRQTSYQETQYF.

The rearrangement links TRBV5-1 to TRBJ2-1; D remains ambiguous. CDR1 is SGHRS, CDR2 YFSETQ, per germline. This CDR3 is 14 amino acids long. V was shortened by 4 bases and J by 4 bases, with 12 bases between the two germline ends. CDR3: CASSPSLTYNEQFF. CDR3 bases: TGCGCCAGCAGCCCCAGTTTAACGTACAATGAGCAGTTCTTC.

Here the CDR3 DNA reads TGTGCCAGCAGGGAAAGCGGGTTCAACACCGGGGAGCTGTTTTTT. Protein: CASRESGFNTGELFF. The chain links TRBV2 to TRBJ2-2; D might be TRBD2 (6 bases). Looked up from germline, CDR1 is SNHLY and CDR2 is FYNNEI. Trimming removed 6 bases from V and 2 bases from J, with 13 bases in between. CDR3 size: 15 residues.

V usage is TRBV5-6 and J usage is TRBJ2-7; 9 nucleotides align to TRBD1. The CDR3 totals 14 residues. Germline values: CDR1 SGHDT, CDR2 YYEEEE. Losses at the gene ends were 4 bases for V and 3 bases for J; bases not matched to a gene: 5. CDR3: CASSIRQGVYEQYF. The DNA for the CDR3 is TGTGCCAGCAGCATCCGACAGGGGGTCTACGAGCAGTACTTC.

V is TRBV7-9 and J is TRBJ1-3; 9 bases match TRBD1. The junction had 10 bases not matched to a gene; V was cut back by 5 bases and J by 8 bases. Germline V gene data show CDR1 as SEHNR and CDR2 as FQNEAQ (reference sequence). CDR3 length equals 15 residues. CDR3 loop: CASSVGDRAGDTIYF. CDR3 bases: TGTGCCAGCAGCGTAGGGGACAGGGCAGGAGACACCATATATTTT. The full variable domain, its missing parts supplied by reference TRBV7-9 and TRBJ1-3, is DTGVSQNPRHKITKRGQNVTFRCDPISEHNRLYWYRQTLGQGPEFLTYFQNEAQLEKSRLLSDRFSAERPKGSFSTLEIQRTEQGDSAMYLCASSVGDRAGDTIYFGEGSWLTVV.

V and J are TRBV5-1 and TRBJ1-2; D uncertain. The CDR3 contains 15 residues. Germline V CDR1 and CDR2: SGHRS, YFSETQ. Deletions cut 0 bases from V and 0 bases from J, with 9 bases between. CDR3 loop: CASSLDLGTNYGYTF. The CDR3 nucleotides read TGCGCCAGCAGCTTGGATTTGGGGACTAACTATGGCTACACCTTC.

The chain carries TRBV7-3 and TRBJ2-1, with 9 nucleotides matching TRBD1. The CDR3 is 14 amino acids. The V gene end was trimmed by 5 bases and the J gene end by 5 bases; junction bases not matched to a gene: 4. CDR1 SGHTA and CDR2 FQGTGA come from the germline V gene. The CDR3 bases are TGTGCCAGCAGCCAGGGACAGGGCAACAATGAGCAGTTCTTC. It encodes CASSQGQGNNEQFF.

This chain connects TRBV18 to TRBJ1-1; D is unclear. V lost 2 bases and J lost 2, with 12 bases in between. The CDR3 totals 15 residues. The germline V gene encodes CDR1 KGHSH and CDR2 LQKENI. The CDR3 DNA reads TGTGCCAGCTCACCAGGAGGGTGGACCAACACTGAAGCTTTCTTT. It is translated as CASSPGGWTNTEAFF.

The chain links TRBV7-9 to TRBJ1-2; TRBD1 is a possible D gene (6 bases). The CDR3 extends over 16 amino acids. The germline V gene encodes CDR1 SEHNR and CDR2 FQNEAQ (reference sequence). V was shortened by 2 bases and J by 4 bases, with 17 bases between the two germline ends. CDR3 nucleotides: TGTGCCAGCAGCTTATCTACAGGGTCGGGCGGCTATGGCTACACCTTC. This sequence encodes CASSLSTGSGGYGYTF.

The chain is built from TRBV19 and TRBJ1-5; no clear D gene. Trimming removed 1 base at V and 0 bases at J, with 7 bases between. Germline-derived CDR1 and CDR2 are LNHDA and SQIVND (reference sequence). The CDR3 has 15 amino acids. CDR3 in DNA: TGTGCCAGTAGTATAGGCATGGATAGCAATCAGCCCCAGCATTTT. Translated, it gives CASSIGMDSNQPQHF. Filled out from reference TRBV19 and TRBJ1-5, the complete variable domain reads DGGITQSPKYLFRKEGQNVTLSCEQNLNHDAMYWYRQDPGQGLRLIYYSQIVNDFQKGDIAEGYSVSREKKESFPLTVTSAQKNPTAFYLCASSIGMDSNQPQHFGDGTRLSIL.

In its sample, this clone was seen once. Other DNA sequences in this specimen translate into the identical CDR3. The chain links TRBV5-1 to TRBJ1-5; maybe TRBD1 (5 bases). The germline V gene encodes CDR1 SGHRS and CDR2 YFSETQ. Trimming took 0 bases from V and 3 from J, leaving 7 bases between them. The CDR3 runs to 14 residues. The CDR3 nucleotides are TGCGCCAGCAGCTTGGGACAGCACAATCAGCCCCAGCATTTT. The encoded protein is CASSLGQHNQPQHF.

This chain joins TRBV7-9 and TRBJ2-6; the D is unclear. This CDR3 contains 15 residues. V lost 2 bases and J lost 1, with 6 bases in between. The germline CDR1 and CDR2 sequences are SEHNR and FQNEAQ (reference sequence). In DNA, the CDR3 is TGTGCCAGCAGCTTAAGAAATTCTGGGGCCAACGTCCTGACTTTC. Protein: CASSLRNSGANVLTF. The complete variable domain, with remaining parts taken from reference TRBV7-9 and TRBJ2-6, reads DTGVSQNPRHKITKRGQNVTFRCDPISEHNRLYWYRQTLGQGPEFLTYFQNEAQLEKSRLLSDRFSAERPKGSFSTLEIQRTEQGDSAMYLCASSLRNSGANVLTFGAGSRLTVL.

The chain employs TRBV11-2 and TRBJ2-7, with 7 bases lining up with TRBD1. CDR1 SGHAT and CDR2 FQNNGV come from the germline V gene. CDR3 length: 16 residues. V gave up 4 bases and J gave up 5 bases; unmatched junction bases: 14. DNA of the CDR3: TGTGCCAGCAGCTCACACACCGGGACAGTGGGGCACGAGCAGTACTTC. Its translation is CASSSHTGTVGHEQYF. Combining the CDR3 with reference TRBV11-2 and TRBJ2-7 gives the whole variable domain EAGVAQSPRYKIIEKRQSVAFWCNPISGHATLYWYQQILGQGPKLLIQFQNNGVVDDSQLPKDRFSAERLKGVDSTLKIQPAKLEDSAVYLCASSSHTGTVGHEQYFGPGTRLTVT.

The chain recombines TRBV4-3 with TRBJ1-5; D uncertain. From germline, CDR1 is LGHNA and CDR2 YSLEER. V dropped 1 base and J dropped 3 bases, with 4 bases sitting between them. This CDR3 comprises 13 residues. CDR3 sequence: CASSQVINQPQHF. The CDR3 nucleotides are TGCGCCAGCAGCCAAGTGATCAATCAGCCCCAGCATTTT.

The rearrangement joins TRBV2 to TRBJ1-5; TRBD1 aligns across 8 bases. The CDR3 length is 14 residues. Germline assignment: CDR1 SNHLY and CDR2 FYNNEI. V shed 4 bases, J shed 7 bases, and the junction held 6 bases outside the gene matches. The CDR3 is CASSGTGSRQPQHF. The DNA of the CDR3 is TGTGCCAGCAGTGGGACAGGGTCTCGACAGCCCCAGCATTTT.

On this clone: This specimen includes other DNA sequences encoding the same CDR3. This chain uses TRBV7-2 with TRBJ1-2, with D tentatively TRBD1 (6 bases). The CDR3 has 13 amino acids. Deletions cut 5 bases from V and 4 bases from J, with 11 bases between. Germline assignment: CDR1 SGHTA and CDR2 FQGNSA. DNA for the CDR3: TGTGCCAGCAGCCCACAGGGAGGCTATGGCTACACCTTC. It yields the protein CASSPQGGYGYTF.

V is TRBV6-5 and J is TRBJ1-5; D is perhaps TRBD1 (5 bases). V lost 6 bases, J lost 3 bases, and 9 bases lay in between. This CDR3 is 13 amino acids long. CDR1 and CDR2 from the germline V gene are MNHEY and SVGAGI. The CDR3 protein is CASRARANQPQHF. CDR3 sequence (DNA): TGTGCCAGCAGAGCCAGGGCCAATCAGCCCCAGCATTTT.

V is TRBV15 and J is TRBJ1-4; no firm D call. V was clipped by 0 bases and J by 8 bases, with 10 bases between them. Germline V lookup: CDR1 LNHNV, CDR2 YYDKDF (reference sequence). CDR3 size: 14 residues. The CDR3 DNA reads as TGTGCCACCAGCAGAGAAGGGAGAGGAGAAAAACTGTTTTTT. It encodes CATSREGRGEKLFF.

V usage is TRBV4-2 and J usage is TRBJ2-1, with 12 nucleotides matching TRBD2. This CDR3 comprises 15 residues. V dropped 6 bases and J dropped 10; count of bases not matched to a gene: 10. Germline values: CDR1 LGHNA, CDR2 YNFKEQ. Written as DNA, the CDR3 is TGTGCCAGCAGTTCCTCTAGCGGGAGGGCTTGGGAGCAGTTCTTC. Its protein product is CASSSSSGRAWEQFF.

The chain recombines TRBV5-1 with TRBJ2-7; 10 bases line up with TRBD1. With V trimmed by 1 base and J by 4 bases, 5 bases remained unmatched. The CDR3 is made up of 15 amino acids. Germline V lookup: CDR1 SGHRS, CDR2 YFSETQ. CDR3 sequence reads: CASSLRQGALYEQYF. The CDR3 nucleotides are TGCGCCAGCAGCTTGAGACAGGGGGCATTATACGAGCAGTACTTC.